The rows below give T cell receptor beta chains drawn from one sample of a study of blood T cell repertoires in COVID-19. Sequencing used immunoSEQ multiplex PCR; TCRdb keeps in-frame clones, though not all of them. The sample contains some 78,000 clones, roughly 80% of which appear only once. The sequenced sample consisted of peripheral blood. These receptors all come from a man in his 60s with active or convalescent COVID-19. The CDR3 runs from the conserved cysteine through the conserved F or W. D genes are given only for firm matches. The size field is filled for only some rows; it gives once, few, many or a size class.

v_gene: TRBV7-2; d_gene: TRBD1; j_gene: TRBJ2-7; abundance: .; CDR3nt: TGTGCCAGCAGCTCAGATCAGGGGGCTAGGGAGCAGTACTTC; CDR3aa: CASSSDQGAREQYF
v_gene: TRBV25-1; d_gene: TRBD1; j_gene: TRBJ1-3; abundance: .; CDR3nt: TGTGCCAGCAGTTACCGGGACAGGGGGTCTGGAAACACCATATATTTT; CDR3aa: CASSYRDRGSGNTIYF
v_gene: TRBV3-1/TRBV3-2; d_gene: .; j_gene: TRBJ1-3; abundance: .; CDR3nt: TGTGCCAGCGGGGAGACATGGAGGGTGGCCTCCTCTGGAAACACCATATATTTT; CDR3aa: CASGETWRVASSGNTIYF
v_gene: TRBV18; d_gene: .; j_gene: TRBJ2-2; abundance: .; CDR3nt: TGTGCCAGCTCACCTTTAGAGGGAGCGACTGCCGGGGAGCTGTTTTTT; CDR3aa: CASSPLEGATAGELFF
v_gene: TRBV9; d_gene: .; j_gene: TRBJ2-7; abundance: few; CDR3nt: TGTGCCAGCAGCCCCTCAGCGGGCGGCTTCTACGAGCAGTACTTC; CDR3aa: CASSPSAGGFYEQYF
v_gene: TRBV3-1/TRBV3-2; d_gene: .; j_gene: TRBJ2-2; abundance: .; CDR3nt: TGTGCCAGCAGCCGCCGACGGAGGAACACCGGGGAGCTGTTTTTT; CDR3aa: CASSRRRRNTGELFF
v_gene: TRBV24-1; d_gene: .; j_gene: TRBJ1-5; abundance: .; CDR3nt: TGTGCCACCAGTGCGGGTCAGCCCCAGCATTTT; CDR3aa: CATSAGQPQHF
v_gene: TRBV6-4; d_gene: .; j_gene: TRBJ1-6; abundance: .; CDR3nt: TGTGCCAGCAGTGACTCGGCAGGGGAAGGCTCACCCCTCCACTTT; CDR3aa: CASSDSAGEGSPLHF
v_gene: TRBV4-3; d_gene: .; j_gene: TRBJ1-4; abundance: .; CDR3nt: TGCGCCAGCAGTCGGGACACGGCAACTAATGAAAAACTGTTTTTT; CDR3aa: CASSRDTATNEKLFF
v_gene: TRBV7-2; d_gene: .; j_gene: TRBJ1-2; abundance: once; CDR3nt: TGTGCCAGCAGCTTAGCGCCAGGTGACTATGGCTACACCTTC; CDR3aa: CASSLAPGDYGYTF
v_gene: TRBV5-1; d_gene: TRBD1; j_gene: TRBJ2-7; abundance: .; CDR3nt: TGCGCCAGCAGCGCAGGGACAGGGGCCTACGAGCAGTACTTC; CDR3aa: CASSAGTGAYEQYF
v_gene: TRBV6-6; d_gene: TRBD2; j_gene: TRBJ2-2; abundance: few; CDR3nt: TGTGCCAGCAGATATCTAGCGGGGGGGGACACCGGGGAGCTGTTTTTT; CDR3aa: CASRYLAGGDTGELFF
v_gene: TRBV6-5; d_gene: .; j_gene: TRBJ2-3; abundance: .; CDR3nt: TGTGCCAGCAGCTCTCCAGATACGCAGTATTTT; CDR3aa: CASSSPDTQYF
v_gene: TRBV30; d_gene: .; j_gene: TRBJ1-2; abundance: .; CDR3nt: TGTGCCGGTGCCTTCGGACTTGACTATGGCTACACCTTC; CDR3aa: CAGAFGLDYGYTF
v_gene: TRBV10-1; d_gene: .; j_gene: TRBJ1-2; abundance: .; CDR3nt: TGCGCCAGCAGTGAGTCCGGGGTCGGAGGTAATGGCTACACCTTC; CDR3aa: CASSESGVGGNGYTF
v_gene: TRBV7-2; d_gene: .; j_gene: TRBJ1-5; abundance: once; CDR3nt: TGTGCCAGCAGCTTAGCAGGGGGGGGCGGGAGCAATCAGCCCCAGCATTTT; CDR3aa: CASSLAGGGGSNQPQHF
v_gene: TRBV29-1; d_gene: .; j_gene: TRBJ1-5; abundance: .; CDR3nt: TGCAGCGTTGCGGTCCGGGACAATCAGCCCCAGCATTTT; CDR3aa: CSVAVRDNQPQHF
v_gene: TRBV19; d_gene: TRBD1; j_gene: TRBJ1-6; abundance: .; CDR3nt: TGTGCCAGTAGGCCGGGACAGGGGCCCTCGAACCGTAATTCACCCCTCCACTTT; CDR3aa: CASRPGQGPSNRNSPLHF
v_gene: TRBV4-1; d_gene: .; j_gene: TRBJ1-6; abundance: .; CDR3nt: TGCGCCAGCAGCCAACCTCGGAGGGGTTTAGGCTCACCCCTCCACTTT; CDR3aa: CASSQPRRGLGSPLHF
v_gene: TRBV25-1; d_gene: TRBD1; j_gene: TRBJ1-4; abundance: .; CDR3nt: TGTGCCAGCAGTGAGACTCGGGACAGAGGGGAAAAACTGTTTTTT; CDR3aa: CASSETRDRGEKLFF
v_gene: TRBV2; d_gene: .; j_gene: TRBJ2-7; abundance: .; CDR3nt: TGTGCCAGCAGGGCCCCCTGGCGGTTATCATCCTACGAGCAGTACTTC; CDR3aa: CASRAPWRLSSYEQYF
v_gene: TRBV5-6; d_gene: .; j_gene: TRBJ1-1; abundance: .; CDR3nt: TGTGCCAGCAGCTTGTTTTTAGGACAGATGAACACTGAAGCTTTCTTT; CDR3aa: CASSLFLGQMNTEAFF
v_gene: TRBV25-1; d_gene: .; j_gene: TRBJ1-2; abundance: .; CDR3nt: TGTGCCAGCAGTGACCGTCAGGGCAACTATGGCTACACCTTC; CDR3aa: CASSDRQGNYGYTF
v_gene: TRBV6-2/TRBV6-3; d_gene: .; j_gene: TRBJ1-1; abundance: few; CDR3nt: TGTGCCAGCACCCCGGCGGGGTTGGAAGCTTTCTTT; CDR3aa: CASTPAGLEAFF
v_gene: TRBV7-2; d_gene: TRBD2; j_gene: TRBJ2-2; abundance: .; CDR3nt: TGTGCCAGCAGCCTAACTAGCGGGGTGGACGGCGGGGAGCTGTTTTTT; CDR3aa: CASSLTSGVDGGELFF
v_gene: TRBV19; d_gene: TRBD2; j_gene: TRBJ2-2; abundance: .; CDR3nt: TGTGCCAGTAGTATAACTAGCGGGAAGAAGAACACCGGGGAGCTGTTTTTT; CDR3aa: CASSITSGKKNTGELFF
v_gene: TRBV30; d_gene: .; j_gene: TRBJ1-5; abundance: .; CDR3nt: TGTGCCTGGAGTGGAGACGCGGGAGGGAGCAATCAGCCCCAGCATTTT; CDR3aa: CAWSGDAGGSNQPQHF
v_gene: TRBV18; d_gene: TRBD1; j_gene: TRBJ2-1; abundance: .; CDR3nt: TGTGCCAGCTCACCAGGGTTCGACAGGGACCCCAGCTCCTACAATGAGCAGTTCTTC; CDR3aa: CASSPGFDRDPSSYNEQFF
v_gene: TRBV19; d_gene: .; j_gene: TRBJ1-2; abundance: .; CDR3nt: TGTGCCAGTAGGCCTACGACAGGAGCTAACTATGGCTACACCTTC; CDR3aa: CASRPTTGANYGYTF
v_gene: TRBV4-2; d_gene: TRBD2; j_gene: TRBJ2-1; abundance: .; CDR3nt: TGTGCCAGCAGCCCGACTAGCGGGACTTACAATGAGCAGTTCTTC; CDR3aa: CASSPTSGTYNEQFF
v_gene: TRBV2; d_gene: .; j_gene: TRBJ2-7; abundance: .; CDR3nt: TGTGCCAGCACCCACGAGTTGAGGTTTGCTGGCCCCTACGAGCAGTACTTC; CDR3aa: CASTHELRFAGPYEQYF
v_gene: TRBV28; d_gene: TRBD1; j_gene: TRBJ1-2; abundance: .; CDR3nt: TGTGCCAGCAGTTCCACAGGGGGGATCTATGGCTACACCTTC; CDR3aa: CASSSTGGIYGYTF
v_gene: TRBV10-3; d_gene: TRBD1; j_gene: TRBJ1-1; abundance: .; CDR3nt: TGTGCCATCAGTGGACGGACAGGGGACATGAACACTGAAGCTTTCTTT; CDR3aa: CAISGRTGDMNTEAFF
v_gene: TRBV19; d_gene: .; j_gene: TRBJ2-5; abundance: .; CDR3nt: TGTGCCAGTAGTTTGCCGGGGCGGGGACACCAAGAGACCCAGTACTTC; CDR3aa: CASSLPGRGHQETQYF
v_gene: TRBV2; d_gene: TRBD1; j_gene: TRBJ1-5; abundance: .; CDR3nt: TGTGCCAGCGCTACCGGGACAGGGGATCAGCCCCAGCATTTT; CDR3aa: CASATGTGDQPQHF
v_gene: TRBV12-5; d_gene: TRBD2; j_gene: TRBJ2-3; abundance: .; CDR3nt: TGTGCTAGTGGGGGGGGACTAGCGGTCACAGATACGCAGTATTTT; CDR3aa: CASGGGLAVTDTQYF
v_gene: TRBV6-5; d_gene: TRBD1; j_gene: TRBJ1-2; abundance: .; CDR3nt: TGTGCCAGCAGGCGACAGGGGAACCATGGCTACACCTTC; CDR3aa: CASRRQGNHGYTF
v_gene: TRBV22-1; d_gene: .; j_gene: TRBJ2-3; abundance: few; CDR3nt: TGTCCTGGGAGCGCACGTGGCGGCAGGACTAGCGATACGCAGTATTTT; CDR3aa: CPGSARGGRTSDTQYF
v_gene: TRBV21-1; d_gene: .; j_gene: TRBJ2-3; abundance: .; CDR3nt: TGTGCCAGCAGCAAAGGGGGGCAGGGCGATAGCACAGATACGCAGTATTTT; CDR3aa: CASSKGGQGDSTDTQYF
v_gene: TRBV18; d_gene: TRBD1; j_gene: TRBJ2-3; abundance: .; CDR3nt: TGTGCCAGCTCACCGATCGTACCCGACAGGGGGCAAAGGACAGATACGCAGTATTTT; CDR3aa: CASSPIVPDRGQRTDTQYF
v_gene: TRBV4-2; d_gene: TRBD2; j_gene: TRBJ2-7; abundance: .; CDR3nt: TGTGCCAGCAGCCAAGATAGCGGGGGGGCCGGCGAGCAGTACTTC; CDR3aa: CASSQDSGGAGEQYF
v_gene: TRBV19; d_gene: .; j_gene: TRBJ1-3; abundance: .; CDR3nt: TGTGCCAGTAGTATGGCGGGACGGCAGACTTTTGGAAACACCATATATTTT; CDR3aa: CASSMAGRQTFGNTIYF
v_gene: TRBV14; d_gene: .; j_gene: TRBJ1-1; abundance: .; CDR3nt: TGTGCCAGCAGCCACCTTTCGGAAGCTTTCTTT; CDR3aa: CASSHLSEAFF
v_gene: TRBV6-2/TRBV6-3; d_gene: .; j_gene: TRBJ2-7; abundance: .; CDR3nt: TGTGCCAGCAGTTACTGGACAAGTCCCTACGAGCAGTACTTC; CDR3aa: CASSYWTSPYEQYF
v_gene: TRBV14; d_gene: .; j_gene: TRBJ2-5; abundance: .; CDR3nt: TGTGCCAGCAGCCAAGATTGGGGGAGGGAGACCCAGTACTTC; CDR3aa: CASSQDWGRETQYF